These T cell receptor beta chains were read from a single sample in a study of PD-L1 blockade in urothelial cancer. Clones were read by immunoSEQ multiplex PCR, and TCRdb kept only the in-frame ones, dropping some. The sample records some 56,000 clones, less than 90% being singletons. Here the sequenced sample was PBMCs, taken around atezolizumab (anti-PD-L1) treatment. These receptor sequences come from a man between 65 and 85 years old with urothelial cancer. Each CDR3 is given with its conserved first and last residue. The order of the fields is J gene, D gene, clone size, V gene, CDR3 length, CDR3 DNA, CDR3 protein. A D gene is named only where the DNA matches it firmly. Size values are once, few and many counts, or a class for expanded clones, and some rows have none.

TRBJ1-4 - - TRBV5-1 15 TGCGCCAGCAGCTACGGACAGTCAACTAATGAAAAACTGTTTTTT CASSYGQSTNEKLFF
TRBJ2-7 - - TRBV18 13 TGTGCCAGCTCACCATTCCTCTCCTACGAGCAGTACTTC CASSPFLSYEQYF
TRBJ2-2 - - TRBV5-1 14 TGCGCCAGCAGCTTGGGCAGTGACACCGGGGAGCTGTTTTTT CASSLGSDTGELFF
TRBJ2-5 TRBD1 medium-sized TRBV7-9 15 TGTGCCAGCAGCCTGTCGACAGGGGGCAGGGAGACCCAGTACTTC CASSLSTGGRETQYF
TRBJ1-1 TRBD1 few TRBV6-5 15 TGTGCCAGCAGTTACGGAATTCAGGGGGCCACTGAAGCTTTCTTT CASSYGIQGATEAFF
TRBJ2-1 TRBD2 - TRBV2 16 TGTGCCAGCAGTGGACAAGCGGGAGGGCGGTACAATGAGCAGTTCTTC CASSGQAGGRYNEQFF
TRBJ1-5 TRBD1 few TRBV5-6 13 TGTGCCAGCAGCCGAGACAGGGCTCAGCCCCAGCATTTT CASSRDRAQPQHF
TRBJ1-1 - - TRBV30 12 TGTGCCTGGAGTGTCCTGAGCACTGAAGCTTTCTTT CAWSVLSTEAFF
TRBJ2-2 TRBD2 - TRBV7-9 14 TGTGCCAGTGGGACTAGCGGTAACACCGGGGAGCTGTTTTTT CASGTSGNTGELFF
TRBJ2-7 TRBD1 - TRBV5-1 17 TGCGCCAGCAGCTTGGTTTACCAAGGGGGCTTACCCTACGAGCAGTACTTC CASSLVYQGGLPYEQYF